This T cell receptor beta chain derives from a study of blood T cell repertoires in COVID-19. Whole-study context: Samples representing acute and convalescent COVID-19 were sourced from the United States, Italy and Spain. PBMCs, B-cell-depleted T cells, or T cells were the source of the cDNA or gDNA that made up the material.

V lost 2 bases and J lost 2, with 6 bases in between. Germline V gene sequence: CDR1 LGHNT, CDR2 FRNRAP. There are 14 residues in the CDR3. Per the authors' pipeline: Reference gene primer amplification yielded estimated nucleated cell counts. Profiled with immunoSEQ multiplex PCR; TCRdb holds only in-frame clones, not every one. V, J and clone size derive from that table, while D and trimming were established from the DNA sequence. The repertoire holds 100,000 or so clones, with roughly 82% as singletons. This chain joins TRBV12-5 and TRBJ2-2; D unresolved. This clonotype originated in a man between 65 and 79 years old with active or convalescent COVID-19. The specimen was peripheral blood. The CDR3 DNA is TGTGCTAGTGGTTTGCAACTCAACACCGGGGAGCTGTTTTTT. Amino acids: CASGLQLNTGELFF. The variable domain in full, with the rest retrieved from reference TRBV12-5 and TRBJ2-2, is DARVTQTPRHKVTEMGQEVTMRCQPILGHNTVFWYRQTMMQGLELLAYFRNRAPLDDSGMPKDRFSAEMPDATLATLKIQPSEPRDSAVYFCASGLQLNTGELFFGEGSRLTVL.